This T cell receptor beta chain is drawn from a study of blood T cell repertoires in COVID-19. Overall study context: The study drew acute and convalescent COVID-19 samples from the United States, Italy and Spain.

The table came from immunoSEQ multiplex PCR; TCRdb's copy has only in-frame clones and leaves some out. There are 90,000 to 110,000 clones in the sample; around 80% occur only once, and 15% to 17% lies in the top ten. This CDR3 contains 13 residues. Per the germline V gene, CDR1 is MDHEN and CDR2 is SYDVKM. V lost 6 bases, J lost 6 bases, and 14 bases lay in between. The material sequenced was peripheral blood. The chain is built from TRBV28 and TRBJ1-1; D is unclear. The sequence was obtained from a woman older than 75 with acute or convalescent COVID-19. This CDR3 reads CASSRRASPEAFF. In DNA, the CDR3 is TGTGCCAGCAGCCGGAGGGCCAGCCCTGAAGCTTTCTTT.